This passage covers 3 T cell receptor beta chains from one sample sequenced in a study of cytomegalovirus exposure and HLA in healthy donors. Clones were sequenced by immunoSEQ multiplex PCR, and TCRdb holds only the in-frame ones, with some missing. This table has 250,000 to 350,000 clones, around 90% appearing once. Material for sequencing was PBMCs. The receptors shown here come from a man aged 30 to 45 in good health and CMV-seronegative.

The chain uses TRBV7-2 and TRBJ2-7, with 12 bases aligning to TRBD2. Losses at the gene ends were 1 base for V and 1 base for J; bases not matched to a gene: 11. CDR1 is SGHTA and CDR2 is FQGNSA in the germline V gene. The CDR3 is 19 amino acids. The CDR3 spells CASSLGASGGAFQSYEQYF. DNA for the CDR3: TGTGCCAGCAGCTTAGGTGCTAGCGGGGGGGCCTTTCAGTCCTACGAGCAGTACTTC.

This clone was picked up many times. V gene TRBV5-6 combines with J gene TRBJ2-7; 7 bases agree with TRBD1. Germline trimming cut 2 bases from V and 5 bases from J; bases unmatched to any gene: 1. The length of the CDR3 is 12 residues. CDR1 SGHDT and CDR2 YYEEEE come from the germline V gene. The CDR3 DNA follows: TGTGCCAGCAGCTTAACAGGGGACGAGCAGTACTTC. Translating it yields CASSLTGDEQYF.

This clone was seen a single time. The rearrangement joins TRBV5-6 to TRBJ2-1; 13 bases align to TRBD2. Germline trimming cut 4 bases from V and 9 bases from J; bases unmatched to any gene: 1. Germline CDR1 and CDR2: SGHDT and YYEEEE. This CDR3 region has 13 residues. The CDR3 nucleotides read TGTGCCAGCAGCCGGACTAGCGGGGGTGAGCAGTTCTTC. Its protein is CASSRTSGGEQFF.